A selection of T cell receptor beta chains follows, all from one sample in a study of T-cell reconstitution after alpha-beta-depleted transplantation in children. From the PCR reads, TCRdb called clonotypes with MiXCR, one entry per CDR3 protein. The sample comprises 450,000 to 700,000 distinct CDR3 sequences, more than 20% of which are singletons, and approximately 33% rests with the top ten. Sequenced material: PBMCs, taken before TCRalphabeta/CD19-depleted stem cell transplant. Receptors originate from a boy under two years old with Wiskott-Aldrich syndrome, due to receive a stem cell transplant. Each CDR3 is given with its conserved first and last residue. A D gene is named only where the DNA matches it firmly. The size field is filled for only some rows; it gives once, few, many or a size class.

len: 17
abundance: .
v_gene: TRBV5-1
j_gene: TRBJ2-3
d_gene: .
CDR3aa: CASSLNPGTRGTDTQYF
CDR3nt: TGCGCCAGCAGCCTAAACCCCGGGACAAGAGGGACAGATACGCAGTATTTT

len: 13
abundance: few
v_gene: TRBV6-5
j_gene: TRBJ1-1
d_gene: TRBD1
CDR3aa: CASSSGQGLRSFF
CDR3nt: TGTGCCAGCAGTTCCGGACAGGGGCTACGGTCTTTCTTT

len: 13
abundance: .
v_gene: TRBV9
j_gene: TRBJ1-2
d_gene: .
CDR3aa: CASSATGNYGYTF
CDR3nt: TGTGCCAGCAGCGCCACAGGGAACTATGGCTACACCTTC

len: 15
abundance: few
v_gene: TRBV4-2
j_gene: TRBJ1-3
d_gene: .
CDR3aa: CASSQGWDSGNTIYF
CDR3nt: TGTGCCAGCAGCCAAGGTTGGGACTCTGGAAACACCATATATTTT

len: 13
abundance: few
v_gene: TRBV3-1
j_gene: TRBJ1-1
d_gene: TRBD1
CDR3aa: CASSPSLRGEAFF
CDR3nt: TGTGCCAGCAGCCCTTCACTCAGGGGGGAGGCTTTCTTT

len: 17
abundance: .
v_gene: TRBV27
j_gene: TRBJ1-5
d_gene: TRBD1
CDR3aa: CASSSRVRRGSNQPQHF
CDR3nt: TGTGCCAGCAGTTCTCGTGTTCGCAGGGGGAGCAATCAGCCCCAGCATTTT

len: 15
abundance: .
v_gene: TRBV12-3/TRBV12-4
j_gene: TRBJ2-7
d_gene: .
CDR3aa: CASSQYRLYPYEQYF
CDR3nt: TGTGCCAGCAGCCAATATCGACTTTACCCCTACGAGCAGTACTTC

len: 16
abundance: .
v_gene: TRBV27
j_gene: TRBJ1-6
d_gene: TRBD1
CDR3aa: CASSLLGQAYNSPLHF
CDR3nt: TGTGCCAGCAGTTTACTGGGACAGGCCTATAATTCACCCCTCCACTTT

len: 15
abundance: few
v_gene: TRBV3-1
j_gene: TRBJ2-2
d_gene: .
CDR3aa: CASSQDLRPTGELFF
CDR3nt: TGTGCCAGCAGCCAAGATCTGCGGCCCACCGGGGAGCTGTTTTTT

len: 15
abundance: .
v_gene: TRBV24-1
j_gene: TRBJ1-2
d_gene: .
CDR3aa: CATSPKGLYGYGYTF
CDR3nt: TGTGCCACCAGTCCGAAGGGGTTGTATGGCTATGGCTACACCTTC

len: 15
abundance: .
v_gene: TRBV25-1
j_gene: TRBJ2-5
d_gene: .
CDR3aa: CASSEGEPGRETQYF
CDR3nt: TGTGCCAGCAGTGAAGGGGAGCCCGGCAGGGAGACCCAGTACTTC